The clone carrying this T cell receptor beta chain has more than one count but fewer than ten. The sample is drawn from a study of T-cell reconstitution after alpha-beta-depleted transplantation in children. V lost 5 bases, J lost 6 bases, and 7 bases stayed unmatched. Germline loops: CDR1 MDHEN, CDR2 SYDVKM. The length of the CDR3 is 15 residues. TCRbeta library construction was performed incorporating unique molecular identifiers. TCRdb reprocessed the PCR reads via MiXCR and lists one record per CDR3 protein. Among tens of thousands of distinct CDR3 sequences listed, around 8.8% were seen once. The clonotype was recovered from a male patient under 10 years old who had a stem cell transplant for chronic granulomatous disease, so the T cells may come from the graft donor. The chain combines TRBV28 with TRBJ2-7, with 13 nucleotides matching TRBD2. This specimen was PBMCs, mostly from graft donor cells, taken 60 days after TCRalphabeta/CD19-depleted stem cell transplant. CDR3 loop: CASSPGTSGKLEQYF. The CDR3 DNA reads TGTGCCAGCAGTCCCGGGACTAGCGGGAAACTCGAGCAGTACTTC. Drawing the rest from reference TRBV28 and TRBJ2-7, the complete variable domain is DVKVTQSSRYLVKRTGEKVFLECVQDMDHENMFWYRQDPGLGLRLIYFSYDVKMKEKGDIPEGYSVSREKKERFSLILESASTNQTSMYLCASSPGTSGKLEQYFGPGTRLTVT.